Described below is a single T cell receptor (beta chain) sequence and its context. Its cognate antigen has yet to be identified. Base qualities are not provided; no much larger clone lies one nucleotide away. Library preparation used 5' RACE. Sequencing relied on an Illumina HiSeq 2500. A second 7 to 11 cycle PCR used a sample-barcoded 5' primer and a J-beta primer mix. A unique molecular identifier was introduced onto each TCR beta cDNA molecule by a template-switch 5' adaptor carrying 12 random nucleotides. Each sample yielded at least 2.5 million CDR3-containing paired-end reads. First-strand cDNA synthesis was performed from all RNA using the Mint cDNA synthesis kit, with priming by a TRBC-specific oligonucleotide. All cDNA was treated with uracil-DNA glycosylase and then went through a first 18-cycle PCR with the universal primers M1SS and BC2_uni_R. From the authors' description of their analysis: Normalization of each sample was performed by random selection of 1 million high-quality reads, each carrying a distinct molecular identifier. Reads sharing molecular identifiers were discarded rather than binned into consensus sequences. MiTCR, set to a Q25 quality threshold and the strictest error-elimination algorithm, was used for CDR3 identification, clonotype clustering and error correction. Lower-bound total TCR beta diversity was estimated with a nonparametric unseen species model using Euler transformation. TCRdb itself trimmed the public reads at Q25 with fastp, ran MiXCR and retained productive beta chains. Merged by CDR3 protein, the rows form single entries marked with the most common genes and DNA. TCRdb, not the original authors, processed these V and J calls. The sample table lists about 780,000 distinct CDR3 sequences, 46% of them with a count of one. The ten largest clones take up 15% to 20% of the sample.

These data come from a study of blood T cells in healthy people across ages (dated by TCRdb to about 2015). For context, the study as a whole: In model experiments, roughly one uniquely barcoded TCR beta cDNA molecule per two T cells was captured by template switching. To avoid experimental bias, donors of different ages were spread randomly across the sequencing lanes. For two donors (one aged 18 to 30 and one aged 80 or older), the study analyzed two additional independent replicas of 1 million unique cDNA reads from the same blood draw. Donors were grouped into four age groups: young (average approximately 15 years), middle-aged (less than 40), aged (about 60) and long-lived (approximately 81). The study measured age-related changes in TCR beta repertoire diversity using deep sequencing normalized with unique cDNA molecular identifiers. Study-wide findings and limitations: The CMV infection status of donors was not known, potentially confounding age-related changes in expanded clonotypes. A strong correlation was found between observed TCR beta diversity and the percentage of naive T cells measured by flow cytometry. As age increased, observed TCR beta diversity per million T cells dropped in a roughly linear way, and a significant reduction was already evident by age 40. Compared with the aged group, the long-lived group had more naive CD4+ T cells, fewer expanded clones and increased TCR diversity, a pattern suggesting age selection. Bulk unsorted PBMC profiling prevented conclusive comparison of naive and antigen-experienced compartments. Estimates of total diversity based on one million sequenced T cells were regarded as lower bounds and as underestimates.

Systemically healthy Caucasian individuals from Russia, some 40 in total and aged about 6 to 95 years, were included as donors. Each donor gave 8.5 to 10 milliliters of peripheral blood, collected into EDTA-treated Vacutainer tubes. Ficoll-Paque density-gradient centrifugation was used to isolate PBMCs, with at least 7 million per sample. Trizol reagent was used to extract total RNA from PBMCs, with at least 5.5 micrograms per sample. The percentages of naive CD45RAhigh/CD27high T cells were determined by flow cytometry on a PBMC aliquot from every donor. V drops 1 base and J drops 3 bases, leaving 10 bases in between. From the germline V gene (reference sequence), CDR1 is SEHNR and CDR2 is FQNEAQ. From the cysteine up to the phenylalanine, the CDR3 has a length of 14 residues. The kept DNA is CDR3 alone, 42 bases in frame from the first base.

The sample comprised blood. The TCR sequence derives from a man older than 75 in good health. Recombination linked TRBV7-9 to TRBJ2-7; the D gene remains uncertain. The nucleotides read TGTGCCAGCAGCTTAGTCGGTTGGGGCTACGAGCAGTACTTC. It translates to CASSLVGWGYEQYF.